This T cell receptor (beta chain) appears in the sequencing data of a study of T cells in Graves' hyperthyroidism and ophthalmopathy. Study-wide points: Peripheral blood also featured most of the thyroid clonotypes expanded above 0.001.

CDR1 and CDR2 (germline): SQVTM, ANQGSEA. V trimming: 7 bases; J trimming: 3 bases; junction bases outside the gene matches: 9. There are 14 residues in the CDR3. There were TCR beta CDR3 regions amplified from RNA transcripts. A set of HTBI primers served as the primers for a first-round RT-PCR of the TCR CDR3. TCRdb redid the calling of the multiplex PCR reads with MiXCR, one entry per CDR3 protein. The top ten hold 67% of the sample, which has over 120,000 distinct CDR3 sequences, less than 25% seen once. This clonotype has a count of ten or more. What it binds is unknown. Drawn at first hyperthyroidism diagnosis, the blood sample preceded any ophthalmopathy symptoms. Using around 10 ml of fresh peripheral blood, PBMCs were prepared.

The sequenced sample was blood. V gene TRBV29-1 combines with J gene TRBJ1-1; 9 bases line up with TRBD1. The sequence was obtained from a woman in her 50s with Graves' hyperthyroidism that later progressed to Graves' ophthalmopathy. CDR3 coding DNA: TGCAGCGGTTTGACAGGGGGACGAGACACTGAAGCTTTCTTT. Its protein is CSGLTGGRDTEAFF.